This TCR beta chain was identified in a study of T cell responses to AZD1222 COVID-19 vaccine. General study findings and limits: At study baseline, merely five or six AZD1222 recipients were seropositive. In a largely white British group with more females than males, clonal diversity was possibly underestimated. Once two AZD1222 doses were given, Spike-specific TCR breadth and depth went up. The peak T cell response came first, and repertoires were sampled only after it.

Concerning this clone: Its antigen is unknown.

The CDR3 is 16 amino acids. Germline V CDR1 and CDR2: SGHNT, YENEEA. Trimming shortened V by 4 bases and J by 0 bases, and 13 bases separated the two germline ends. Using immunoSEQ multiplex PCR, the repertoire was profiled, and TCRdb retains in-frame clones only, with some absent. The data contain about 76,000 clones, approximately 87% of them singletons. J is TRBJ2-1 and V is TRBV11-3, with D perhaps assigned TRBD1 or TRBD2 (5 bases each). The source was peripheral blood, collected on day 0 of MenACWY control vaccination. This clonotype was obtained from an adult in good health. CDR3 DNA sequence: TGTGCCAGCAGCTACGGGGAAGGGGTCTCCTACAATGAGCAGTTCTTC. It specifies CASSYGEGVSYNEQFF.